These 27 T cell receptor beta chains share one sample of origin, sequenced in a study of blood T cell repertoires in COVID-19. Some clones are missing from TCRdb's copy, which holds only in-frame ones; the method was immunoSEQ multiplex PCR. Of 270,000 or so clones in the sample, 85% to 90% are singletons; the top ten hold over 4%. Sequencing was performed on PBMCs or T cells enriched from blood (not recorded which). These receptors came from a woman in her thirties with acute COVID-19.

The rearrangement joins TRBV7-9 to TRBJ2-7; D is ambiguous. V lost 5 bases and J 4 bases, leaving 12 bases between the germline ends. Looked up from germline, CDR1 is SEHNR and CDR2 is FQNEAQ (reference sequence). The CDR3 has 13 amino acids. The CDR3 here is CASSLALFYEQYF. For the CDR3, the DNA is TGTGCCAGCAGCCTCGCACTGTTTTACGAGCAGTACTTC.

The DNA for the CDR3 is TGTGCCACCAGTGATTTTGCGCGGGAGGTCGGACAAGAGACCCAGTACTTC. Translated: CATSDFAREVGQETQYF. This chain joins TRBV24-1 and TRBJ2-5; 8 bases fit TRBD2. This CDR3 is 17 amino acids long. The V segment lost 1 base and the J segment 2 bases; nucleotides outside the gene matches: 8. Germline-derived CDR1 and CDR2 are KGHDR and SFDVKD.

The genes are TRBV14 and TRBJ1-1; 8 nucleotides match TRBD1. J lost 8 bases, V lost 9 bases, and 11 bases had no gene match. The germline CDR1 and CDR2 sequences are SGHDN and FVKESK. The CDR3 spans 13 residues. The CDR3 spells CASTLGTGIEAFF. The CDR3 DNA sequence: TGTGCCAGTACGTTGGGGACAGGAATAGAAGCTTTCTTT.

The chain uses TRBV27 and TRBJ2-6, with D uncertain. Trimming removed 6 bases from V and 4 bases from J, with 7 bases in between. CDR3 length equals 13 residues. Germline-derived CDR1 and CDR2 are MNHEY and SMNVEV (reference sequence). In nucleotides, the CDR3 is TGTGCCAGCAGGATCGCGGGGGCCAACGTCCTGACTTTC. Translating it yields CASRIAGANVLTF.

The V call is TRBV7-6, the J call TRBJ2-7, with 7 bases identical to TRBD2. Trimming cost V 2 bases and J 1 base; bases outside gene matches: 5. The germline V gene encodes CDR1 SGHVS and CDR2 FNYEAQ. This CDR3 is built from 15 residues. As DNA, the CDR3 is TGTGCCAGCAGCTTATTCCGGGAGGTATCCTACGAGCAGTACTTC. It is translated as CASSLFREVSYEQYF.

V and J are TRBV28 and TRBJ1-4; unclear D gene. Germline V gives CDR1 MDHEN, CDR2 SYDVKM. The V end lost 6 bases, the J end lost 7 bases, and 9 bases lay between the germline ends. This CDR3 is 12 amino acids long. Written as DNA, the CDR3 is TGTGCCAGCAGCGGTGCCTTTGAAAAACTGTTTTTT. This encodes CASSGAFEKLFF.

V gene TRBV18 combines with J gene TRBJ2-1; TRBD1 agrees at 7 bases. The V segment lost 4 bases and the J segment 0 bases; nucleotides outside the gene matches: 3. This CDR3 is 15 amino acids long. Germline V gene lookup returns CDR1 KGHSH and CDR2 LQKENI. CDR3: CASSLGQSSYNEQFF. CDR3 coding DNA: TGTGCCAGCTCACTGGGACAGAGCTCCTACAATGAGCAGTTCTTC.

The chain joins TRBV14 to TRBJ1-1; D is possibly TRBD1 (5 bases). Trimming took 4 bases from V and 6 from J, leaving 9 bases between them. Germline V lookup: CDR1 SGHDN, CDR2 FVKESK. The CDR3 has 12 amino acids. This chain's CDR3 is CASSRTGAEAFF. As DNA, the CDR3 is TGTGCCAGCAGCCGAACGGGGGCTGAAGCTTTCTTT.

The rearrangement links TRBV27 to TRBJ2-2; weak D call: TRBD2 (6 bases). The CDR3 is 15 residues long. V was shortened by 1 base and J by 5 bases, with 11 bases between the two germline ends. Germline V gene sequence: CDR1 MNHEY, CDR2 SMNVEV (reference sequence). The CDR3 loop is CASSLFGSLTGELFF. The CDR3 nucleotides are TGTGCCAGCAGTTTATTCGGGAGTCTGACCGGGGAGCTGTTTTTT.

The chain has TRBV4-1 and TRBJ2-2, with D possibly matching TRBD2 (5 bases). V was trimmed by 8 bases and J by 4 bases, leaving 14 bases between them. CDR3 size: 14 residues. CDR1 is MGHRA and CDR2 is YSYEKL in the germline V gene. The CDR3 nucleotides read TGCGCCAGCGCTATACTGGGAGTCACCGGGGAGCTGTTTTTT. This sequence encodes CASAILGVTGELFF.

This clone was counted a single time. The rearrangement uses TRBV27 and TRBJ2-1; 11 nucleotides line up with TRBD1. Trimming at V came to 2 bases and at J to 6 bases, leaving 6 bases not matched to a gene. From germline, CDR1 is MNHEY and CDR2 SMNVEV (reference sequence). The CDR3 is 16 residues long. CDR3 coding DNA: TGTGCCAGCAGTTTACTCGGACAGGGGGCGGCCAATGAGCAGTTCTTC. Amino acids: CASSLLGQGAANEQFF.

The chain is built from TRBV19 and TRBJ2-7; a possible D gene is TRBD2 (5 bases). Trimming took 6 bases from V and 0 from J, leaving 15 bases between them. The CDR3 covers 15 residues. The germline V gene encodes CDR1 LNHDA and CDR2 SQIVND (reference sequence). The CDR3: CASRPSSGTSYEQYF. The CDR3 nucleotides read TGTGCCAGTAGACCATCAAGCGGCACCTCCTACGAGCAGTACTTC.

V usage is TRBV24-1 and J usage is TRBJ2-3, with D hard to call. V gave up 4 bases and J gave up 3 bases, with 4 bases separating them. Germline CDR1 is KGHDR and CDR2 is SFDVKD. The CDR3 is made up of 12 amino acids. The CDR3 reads CATSDPTDTQYF. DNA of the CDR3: TGTGCCACCAGTGACCCAACAGATACGCAGTATTTT.

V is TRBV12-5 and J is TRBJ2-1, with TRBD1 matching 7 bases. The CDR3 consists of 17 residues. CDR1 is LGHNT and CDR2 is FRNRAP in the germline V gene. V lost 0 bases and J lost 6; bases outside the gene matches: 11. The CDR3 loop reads CASGLVPGTETLNEQFF. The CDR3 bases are TGTGCTAGTGGTTTGGTCCCCGGGACAGAAACCCTCAATGAGCAGTTCTTC.

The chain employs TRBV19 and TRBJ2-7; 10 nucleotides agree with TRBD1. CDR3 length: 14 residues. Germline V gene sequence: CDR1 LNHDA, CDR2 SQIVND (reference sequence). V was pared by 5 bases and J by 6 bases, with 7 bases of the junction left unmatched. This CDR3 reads CASSDRGPVREQYF. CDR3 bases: TGTGCCAGTAGTGACAGGGGGCCCGTTCGCGAGCAGTACTTC.

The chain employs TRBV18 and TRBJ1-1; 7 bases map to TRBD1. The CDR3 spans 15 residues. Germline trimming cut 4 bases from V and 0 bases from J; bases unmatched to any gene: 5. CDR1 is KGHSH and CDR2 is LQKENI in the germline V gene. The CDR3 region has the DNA TGTGCCAGCTCACAACTCGACAGGGTGAACACTGAAGCTTTCTTT. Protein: CASSQLDRVNTEAFF. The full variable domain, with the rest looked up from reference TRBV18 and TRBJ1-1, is NAGVMQNPRHLVRRRGQEARLRCSPMKGHSHVYWYRQLPEEGLKFMVYLQKENIIDESGMPKERFSAEFPKEGPSILRIQQVVRGDSAAYFCASSQLDRVNTEAFFGQGTRLTVV.

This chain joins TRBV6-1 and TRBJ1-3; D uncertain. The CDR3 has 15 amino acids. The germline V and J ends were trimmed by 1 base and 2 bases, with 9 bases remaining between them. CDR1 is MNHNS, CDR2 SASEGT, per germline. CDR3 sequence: CASSEVGIPGNTIYF. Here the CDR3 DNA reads TGTGCCAGCAGTGAAGTGGGCATCCCTGGAAACACCATATATTTT.

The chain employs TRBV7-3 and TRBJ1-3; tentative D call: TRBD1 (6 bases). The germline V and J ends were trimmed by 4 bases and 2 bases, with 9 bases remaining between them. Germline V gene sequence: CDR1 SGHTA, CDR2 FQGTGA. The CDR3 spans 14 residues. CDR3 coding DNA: TGTGCCAGCAGCTCAGGGGTAGCTGGAAACACCATATATTTT. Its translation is CASSSGVAGNTIYF.

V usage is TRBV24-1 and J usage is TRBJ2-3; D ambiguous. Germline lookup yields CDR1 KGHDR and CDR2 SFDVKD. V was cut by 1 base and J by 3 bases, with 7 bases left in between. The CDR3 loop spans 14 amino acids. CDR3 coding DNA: TGTGCCACCAGTGATTTTGGGCGTACAGATACGCAGTATTTT. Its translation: CATSDFGRTDTQYF.

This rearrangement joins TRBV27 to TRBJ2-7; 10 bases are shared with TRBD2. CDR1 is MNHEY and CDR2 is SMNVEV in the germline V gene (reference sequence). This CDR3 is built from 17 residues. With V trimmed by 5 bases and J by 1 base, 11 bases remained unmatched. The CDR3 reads CASSLSAGLASSYEQYF. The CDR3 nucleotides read TGTGCCAGCAGTCTAAGCGCGGGACTAGCGTCTTCCTACGAGCAGTACTTC.

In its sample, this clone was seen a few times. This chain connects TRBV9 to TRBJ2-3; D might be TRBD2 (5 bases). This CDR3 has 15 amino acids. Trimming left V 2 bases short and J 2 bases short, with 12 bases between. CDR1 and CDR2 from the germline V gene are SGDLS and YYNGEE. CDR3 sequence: CASSVGAENTDTQYF. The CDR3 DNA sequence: TGTGCCAGCAGCGTCGGAGCGGAGAACACAGATACGCAGTATTTT.

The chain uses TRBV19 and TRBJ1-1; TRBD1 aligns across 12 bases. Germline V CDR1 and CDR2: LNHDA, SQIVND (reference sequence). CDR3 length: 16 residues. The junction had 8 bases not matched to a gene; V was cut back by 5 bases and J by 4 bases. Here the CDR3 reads CASSSGTGGLSTEAFF. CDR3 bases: TGTGCCAGTAGTTCAGGGACAGGGGGCTTGAGCACTGAAGCTTTCTTT. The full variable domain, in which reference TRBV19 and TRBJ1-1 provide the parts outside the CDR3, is DGGITQSPKYLFRKEGQNVTLSCEQNLNHDAMYWYRQDPGQGLRLIYYSQIVNDFQKGDIAEGYSVSREKKESFPLTVTSAQKNPTAFYLCASSSGTGGLSTEAFFGQGTRLTVV.

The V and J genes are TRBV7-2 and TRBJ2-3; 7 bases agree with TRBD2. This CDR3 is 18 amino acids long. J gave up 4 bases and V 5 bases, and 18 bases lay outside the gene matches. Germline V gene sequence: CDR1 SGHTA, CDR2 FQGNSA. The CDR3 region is CASSPLIKREVQADTQYF. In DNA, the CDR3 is TGTGCCAGCAGCCCACTTATTAAGCGGGAAGTTCAGGCAGATACGCAGTATTTT.

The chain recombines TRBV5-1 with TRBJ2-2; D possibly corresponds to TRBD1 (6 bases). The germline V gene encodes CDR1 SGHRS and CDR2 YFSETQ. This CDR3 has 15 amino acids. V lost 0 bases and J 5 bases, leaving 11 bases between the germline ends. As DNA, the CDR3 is TGCGCCAGCAGCTTGGACAACAGGGAGACCGGGGAGCTGTTTTTT. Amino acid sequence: CASSLDNRETGELFF.

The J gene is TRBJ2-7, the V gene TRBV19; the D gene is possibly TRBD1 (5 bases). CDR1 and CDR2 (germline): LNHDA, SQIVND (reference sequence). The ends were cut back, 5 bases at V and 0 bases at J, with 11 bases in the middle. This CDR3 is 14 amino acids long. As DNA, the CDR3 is TGTGCCAGTAGTTCCCCAGGGATCTCCTACGAGCAGTACTTC. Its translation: CASSSPGISYEQYF.

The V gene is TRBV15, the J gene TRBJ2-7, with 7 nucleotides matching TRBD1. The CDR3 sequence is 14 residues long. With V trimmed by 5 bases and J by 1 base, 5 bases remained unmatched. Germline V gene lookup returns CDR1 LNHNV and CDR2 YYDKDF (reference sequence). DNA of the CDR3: TGTGCCACCAGCCAACAGGGGTTATCCTACGAGCAGTACTTC. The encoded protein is CATSQQGLSYEQYF.

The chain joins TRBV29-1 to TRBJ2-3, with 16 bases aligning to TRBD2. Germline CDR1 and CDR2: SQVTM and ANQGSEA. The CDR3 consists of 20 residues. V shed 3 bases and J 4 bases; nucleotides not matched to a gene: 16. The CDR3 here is CSVDWRAGTSGRAFSDTQYF. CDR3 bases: TGCAGCGTTGATTGGAGGGCAGGGACTAGCGGGAGGGCCTTCTCAGATACGCAGTATTTT.